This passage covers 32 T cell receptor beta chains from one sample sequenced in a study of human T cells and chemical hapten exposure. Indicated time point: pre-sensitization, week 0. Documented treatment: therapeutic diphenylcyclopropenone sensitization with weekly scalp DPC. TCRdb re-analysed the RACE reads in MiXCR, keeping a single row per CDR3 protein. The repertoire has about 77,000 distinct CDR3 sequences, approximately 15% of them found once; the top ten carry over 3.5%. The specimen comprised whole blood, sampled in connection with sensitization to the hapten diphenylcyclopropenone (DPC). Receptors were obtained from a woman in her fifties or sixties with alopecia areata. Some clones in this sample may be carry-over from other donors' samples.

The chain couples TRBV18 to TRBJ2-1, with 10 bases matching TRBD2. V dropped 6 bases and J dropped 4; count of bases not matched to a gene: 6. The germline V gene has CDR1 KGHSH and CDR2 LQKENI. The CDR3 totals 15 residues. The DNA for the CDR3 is TGTGCCAGCTCCCCGGGACTAGCGACTTACAATGAGCAGTTCTTC. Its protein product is CASSPGLATYNEQFF.

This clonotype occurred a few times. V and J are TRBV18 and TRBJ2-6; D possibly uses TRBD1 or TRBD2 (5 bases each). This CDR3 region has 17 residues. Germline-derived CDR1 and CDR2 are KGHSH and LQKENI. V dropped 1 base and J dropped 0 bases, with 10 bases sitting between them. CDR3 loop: CASSPRAGSSGANVLTF. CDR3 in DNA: TGTGCCAGCTCACCACGGGCAGGGAGCTCTGGGGCCAACGTCCTGACTTTC.

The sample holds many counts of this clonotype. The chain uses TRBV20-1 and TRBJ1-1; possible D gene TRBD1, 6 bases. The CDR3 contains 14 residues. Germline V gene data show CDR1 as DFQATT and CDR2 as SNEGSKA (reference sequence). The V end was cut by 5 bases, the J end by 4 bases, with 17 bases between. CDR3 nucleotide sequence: TGCAGTGCTTCCCCCGGACAGTTTGGCACTGAAGCTTTCTTT. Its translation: CSASPGQFGTEAFF.

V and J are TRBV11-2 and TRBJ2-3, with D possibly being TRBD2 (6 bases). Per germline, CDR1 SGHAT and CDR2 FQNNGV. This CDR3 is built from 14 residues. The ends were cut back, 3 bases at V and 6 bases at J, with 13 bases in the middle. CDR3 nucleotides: TGTGCCAGCAGCTTGGGGTCGGGAGACGATACGCAGTATTTT. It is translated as CASSLGSGDDTQYF.

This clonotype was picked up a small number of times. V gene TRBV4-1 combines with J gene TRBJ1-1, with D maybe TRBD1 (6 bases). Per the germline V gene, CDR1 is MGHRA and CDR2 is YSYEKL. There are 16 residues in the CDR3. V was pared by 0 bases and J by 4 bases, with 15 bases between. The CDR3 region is CASSQDLGIGGTEAFF. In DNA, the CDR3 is TGCGCCAGCAGCCAAGATTTGGGGATAGGGGGCACTGAAGCTTTCTTT.

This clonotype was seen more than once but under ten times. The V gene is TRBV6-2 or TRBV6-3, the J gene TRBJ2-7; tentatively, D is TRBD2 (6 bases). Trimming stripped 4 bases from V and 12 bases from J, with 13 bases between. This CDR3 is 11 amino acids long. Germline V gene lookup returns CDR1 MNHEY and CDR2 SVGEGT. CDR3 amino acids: CASSFGRGRYF. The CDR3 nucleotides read TGTGCCAGCAGTTTCGGCCGGGGGAGGTACTTC.

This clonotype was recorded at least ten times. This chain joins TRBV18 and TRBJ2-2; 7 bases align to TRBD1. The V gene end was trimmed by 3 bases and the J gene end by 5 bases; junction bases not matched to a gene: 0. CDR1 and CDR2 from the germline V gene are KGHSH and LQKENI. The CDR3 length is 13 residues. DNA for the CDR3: TGTGCCAGCTCACCGGACAGGACCGGGGAGCTGTTTTTT. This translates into CASSPDRTGELFF.

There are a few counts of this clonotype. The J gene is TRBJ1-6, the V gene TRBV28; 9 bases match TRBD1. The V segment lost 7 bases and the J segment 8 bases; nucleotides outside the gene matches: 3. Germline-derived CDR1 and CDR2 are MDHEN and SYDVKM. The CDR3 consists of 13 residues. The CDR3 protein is CASTTGGDSPLHF. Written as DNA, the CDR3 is TGTGCCAGCACAACAGGGGGCGATTCACCCCTCCACTTT.

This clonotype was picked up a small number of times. The CDR3 region has the DNA TGCGCCAGCAGCCTCGTAGCGGGAGGGCGCGGGGGCTACAATGAGCAGTTCTTC. It codes for CASSLVAGGRGGYNEQFF. The V gene is TRBV4-3, the J gene TRBJ2-1; 11 nucleotides agree with TRBD2. The trim removed 4 bases at V and 3 bases at J, leaving 11 bases unmatched. The CDR3 runs to 18 residues. The germline CDR1 and CDR2 sequences are LGHNA and YSLEER.

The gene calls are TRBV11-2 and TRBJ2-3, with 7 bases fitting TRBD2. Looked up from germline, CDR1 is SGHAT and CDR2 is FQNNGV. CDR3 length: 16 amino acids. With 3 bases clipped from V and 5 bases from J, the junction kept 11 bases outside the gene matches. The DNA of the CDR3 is TGTGCCAGCAGCTTCCTTTTAGGCGGGAGATTAGATACGCAGTATTTT. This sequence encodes CASSFLLGGRLDTQYF.

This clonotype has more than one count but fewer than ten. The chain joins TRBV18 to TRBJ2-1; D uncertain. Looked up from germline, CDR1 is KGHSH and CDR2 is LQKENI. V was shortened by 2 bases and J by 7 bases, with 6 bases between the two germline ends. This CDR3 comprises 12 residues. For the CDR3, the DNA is TGTGCCAGCTCACCATCCGGTAATGAGCAGTTCTTC. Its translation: CASSPSGNEQFF.

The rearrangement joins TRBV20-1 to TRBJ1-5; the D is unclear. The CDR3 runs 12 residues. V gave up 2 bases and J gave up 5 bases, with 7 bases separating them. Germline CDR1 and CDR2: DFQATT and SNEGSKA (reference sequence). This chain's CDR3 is CSARTGDQPQHF. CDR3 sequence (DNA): TGCAGTGCTAGAACTGGGGATCAGCCCCAGCATTTT.

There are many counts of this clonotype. The CDR3 bases are TGTGCCAGCAGTTCTAATGAAGTGCTCAATCAGCCCCAGCATTTT. Encoded protein: CASSSNEVLNQPQHF. The rearrangement joins TRBV6-6 to TRBJ1-5; no reliable D call. Per the germline V gene, CDR1 is MNHNY and CDR2 is SVGAGI (reference sequence). CDR3 length: 15 amino acids. Between the trimmed V and J ends, which lost 4 bases and 3 bases, there was a span of 13 bases.

CDR3 in DNA: TGTGCCAGCAGTTTAACTCCTGGAAACACCATATATTTT. This codes for CASSLTPGNTIYF. The chain is built from TRBV12-3 or TRBV12-4 and TRBJ1-3; D is unresolved. V was shortened by 2 bases and J by 2 bases, with 4 bases between the two germline ends. This CDR3 has 13 amino acids.

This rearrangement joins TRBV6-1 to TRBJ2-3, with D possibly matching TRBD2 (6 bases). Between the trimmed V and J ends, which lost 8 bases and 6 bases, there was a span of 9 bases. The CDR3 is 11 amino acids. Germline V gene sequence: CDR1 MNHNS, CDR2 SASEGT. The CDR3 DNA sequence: TGTGCCAGCGGGAGCGGGGATACGCAGTATTTT. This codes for CASGSGDTQYF.

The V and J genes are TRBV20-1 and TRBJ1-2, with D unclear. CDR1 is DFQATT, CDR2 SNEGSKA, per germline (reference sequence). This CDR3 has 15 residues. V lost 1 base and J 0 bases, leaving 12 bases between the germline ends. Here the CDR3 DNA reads TGCAGTGCTAGAGGGCGGAGGGCCACTAACTATGGCTACACCTTC. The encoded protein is CSARGRRATNYGYTF.

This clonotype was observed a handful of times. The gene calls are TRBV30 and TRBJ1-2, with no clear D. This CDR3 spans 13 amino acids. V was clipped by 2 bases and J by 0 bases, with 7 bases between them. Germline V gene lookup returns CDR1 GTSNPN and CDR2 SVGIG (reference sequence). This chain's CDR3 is CAWSTEANYGYTF. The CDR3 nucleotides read TGTGCCTGGAGTACAGAAGCTAACTATGGCTACACCTTC.

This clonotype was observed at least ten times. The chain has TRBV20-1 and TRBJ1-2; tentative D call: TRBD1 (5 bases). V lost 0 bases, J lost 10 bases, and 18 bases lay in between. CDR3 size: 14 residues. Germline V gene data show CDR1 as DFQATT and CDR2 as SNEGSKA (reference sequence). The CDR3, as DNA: TGCAGTGCTAGAGATCTCGGGGCCACCCAACACTACACCTTC. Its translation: CSARDLGATQHYTF.

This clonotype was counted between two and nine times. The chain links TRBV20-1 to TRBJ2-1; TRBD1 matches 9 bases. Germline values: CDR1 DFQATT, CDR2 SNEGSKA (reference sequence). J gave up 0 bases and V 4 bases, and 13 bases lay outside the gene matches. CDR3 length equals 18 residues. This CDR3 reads CSATPVDRGGNSYNEQFF. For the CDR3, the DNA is TGCAGTGCTACCCCAGTAGACAGGGGGGGGAACTCCTACAATGAGCAGTTCTTC.

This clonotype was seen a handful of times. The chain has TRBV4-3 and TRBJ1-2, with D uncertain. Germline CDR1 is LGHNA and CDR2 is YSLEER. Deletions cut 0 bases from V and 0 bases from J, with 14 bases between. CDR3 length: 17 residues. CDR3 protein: CASSQDWKGSPNYGYTF. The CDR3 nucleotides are TGCGCCAGCAGCCAAGACTGGAAGGGTAGCCCTAACTATGGCTACACCTTC.

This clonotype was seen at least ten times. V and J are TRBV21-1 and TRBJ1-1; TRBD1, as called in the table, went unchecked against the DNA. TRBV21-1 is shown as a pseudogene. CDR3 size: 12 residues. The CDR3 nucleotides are TGTGCCAGCAGCAATACAGGGGGCAAAGCTTTCTTT. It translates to CASSNTGGKAFF.

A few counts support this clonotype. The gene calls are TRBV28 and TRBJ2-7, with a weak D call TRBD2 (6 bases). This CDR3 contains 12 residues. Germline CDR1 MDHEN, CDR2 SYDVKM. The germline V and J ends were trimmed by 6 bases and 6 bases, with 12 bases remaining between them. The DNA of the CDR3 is TGTGCCAGCAGGTCGACTAGACCCGAGCAGTACTTC. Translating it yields CASRSTRPEQYF. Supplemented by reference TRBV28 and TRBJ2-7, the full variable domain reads DVKVTQSSRYLVKRTGEKVFLECVQDMDHENMFWYRQDPGLGLRLIYFSYDVKMKEKGDIPEGYSVSREKKERFSLILESASTNQTSMYLCASRSTRPEQYFGPGTRLTVT.

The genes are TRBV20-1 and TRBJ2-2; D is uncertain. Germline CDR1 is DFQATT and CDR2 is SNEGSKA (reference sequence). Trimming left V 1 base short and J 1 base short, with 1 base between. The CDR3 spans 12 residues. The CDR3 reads CSARGNTGELFF. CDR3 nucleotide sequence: TGCAGTGCTAGAGGGAACACCGGGGAGCTGTTTTTT.

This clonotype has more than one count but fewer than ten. The CDR3 here is CSVDAGRPGEQYF. The CDR3 DNA is TGCAGCGTTGATGCCGGACGACCAGGCGAGCAGTACTTC. The V and J genes are TRBV29-1 and TRBJ2-7; D is unresolved. Germline V gives CDR1 SQVTM, CDR2 ANQGSEA. CDR3 length equals 13 residues. Trimming took 3 bases from V and 6 from J, leaving 15 bases between them.

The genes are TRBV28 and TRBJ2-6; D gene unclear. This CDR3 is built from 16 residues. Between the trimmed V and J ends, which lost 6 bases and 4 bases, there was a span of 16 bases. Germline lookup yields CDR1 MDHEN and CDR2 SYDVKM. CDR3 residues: CASRLRAFTGANVLTF. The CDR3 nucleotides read TGTGCCAGCAGACTCCGCGCATTTACCGGGGCCAACGTCCTGACTTTC.

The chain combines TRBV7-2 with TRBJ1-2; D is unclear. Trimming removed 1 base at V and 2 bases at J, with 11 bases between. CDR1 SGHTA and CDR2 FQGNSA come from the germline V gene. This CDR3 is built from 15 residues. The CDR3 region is CASSLERNPNYGYTF. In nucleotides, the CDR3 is TGTGCCAGCAGCTTAGAGCGGAACCCGAACTATGGCTACACCTTC.

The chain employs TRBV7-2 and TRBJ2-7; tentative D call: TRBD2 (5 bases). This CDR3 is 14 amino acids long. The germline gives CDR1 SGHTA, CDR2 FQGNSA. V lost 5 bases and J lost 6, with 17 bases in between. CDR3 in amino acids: CASSPDSAPSEQYF. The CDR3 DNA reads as TGTGCCAGCAGCCCGGACTCCGCGCCCTCCGAGCAGTACTTC. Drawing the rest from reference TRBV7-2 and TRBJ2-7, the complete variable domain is GAGVSQSPSNKVTEKGKDVELRCDPISGHTALYWYRQSLGQGLEFLIYFQGNSAPDKSGLPSDRFSAERTGGSVSTLTIQRTQQEDSAVYLCASSPDSAPSEQYFGPGTRLTVT.

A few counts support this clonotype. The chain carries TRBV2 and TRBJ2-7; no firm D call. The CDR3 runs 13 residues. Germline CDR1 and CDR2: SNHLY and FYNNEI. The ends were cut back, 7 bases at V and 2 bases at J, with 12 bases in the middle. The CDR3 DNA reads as TGTGCCAGCACAACCTCCGGCCCCTACGAGCAGTACTTC. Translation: CASTTSGPYEQYF. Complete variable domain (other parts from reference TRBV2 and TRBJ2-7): EPEVTQTPSHQVTQMGQEVILRCVPISNHLYFYWYRQILGQKVEFLVSFYNNEISEKSEIFDDQFSVERPDGSNFTLKIRSTKLEDSAMYFCASTTSGPYEQYFGPGTRLTVT.

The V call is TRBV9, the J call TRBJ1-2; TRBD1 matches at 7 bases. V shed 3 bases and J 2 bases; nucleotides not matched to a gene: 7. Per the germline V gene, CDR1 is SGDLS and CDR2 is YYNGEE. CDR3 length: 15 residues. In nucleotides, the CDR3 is TGTGCCAGCAGCGCCCGGACAGGAGACAACTATGGCTACACCTTC. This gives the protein CASSARTGDNYGYTF.

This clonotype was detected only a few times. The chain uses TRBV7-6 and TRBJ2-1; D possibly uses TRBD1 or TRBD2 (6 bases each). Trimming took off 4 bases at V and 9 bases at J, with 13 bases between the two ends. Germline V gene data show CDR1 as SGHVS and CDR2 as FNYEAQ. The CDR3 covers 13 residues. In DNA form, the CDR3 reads TGTGCCAGCAGCTATCCGGGGGCCGTTGAGCAGTTCTTC. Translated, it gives CASSYPGAVEQFF.

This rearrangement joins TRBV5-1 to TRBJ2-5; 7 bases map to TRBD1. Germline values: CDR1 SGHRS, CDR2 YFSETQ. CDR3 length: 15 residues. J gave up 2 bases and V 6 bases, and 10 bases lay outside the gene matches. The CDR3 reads CASTPAGGAQETQYF. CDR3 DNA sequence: TGCGCCAGCACCCCGGCAGGGGGTGCGCAAGAGACCCAGTACTTC. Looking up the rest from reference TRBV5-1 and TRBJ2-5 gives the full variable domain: KAGVTQTPRYLIKTRGQQVTLSCSPISGHRSVSWYQQTPGQGLQFLFEYFSETQRNKGNFPGRFSGRQFSNSRSEMNVSTLELGDSALYLCASTPAGGAQETQYFGPGTRLLVL.

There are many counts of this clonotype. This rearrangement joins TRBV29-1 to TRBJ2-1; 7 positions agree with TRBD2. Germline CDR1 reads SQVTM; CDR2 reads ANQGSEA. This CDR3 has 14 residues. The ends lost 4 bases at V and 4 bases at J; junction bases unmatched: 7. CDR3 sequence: CSVVQREGYNEQFF. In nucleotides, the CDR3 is TGCAGCGTTGTACAGCGGGAAGGGTACAATGAGCAGTTCTTC.